One and the same sample provided the 32 T cell receptor beta chains below, sequenced in a study of cytomegalovirus exposure and HLA in healthy donors. Both 60 Vbeta primers and 13 Jbeta primers went into the PCR. Libraries were prepared by immunoSEQ multiplex PCR; TCRdb keeps only in-frame clonotypes and omits some of them. Of more than 15,000 clones in the sample, approximately 80% were seen once. The specimen sequenced was PBMCs. The receptor source for this set is a human donor in good health.

The V gene is TRBV11-3, the J gene TRBJ2-2; D may be TRBD2 (5 bases). The CDR3 consists of 14 residues. Trimming shortened V by 5 bases and J by 4 bases, and 11 bases separated the two germline ends. CDR1 and CDR2 from the germline V gene are SGHNT and YENEEA. The CDR3 bases are TGTGCCAGCAGCCCCCAGGCGGGCACCGGGGAGCTGTTTTTT. This codes for CASSPQAGTGELFF.

This clone turned up a few times. The V gene is TRBV14, the J gene TRBJ1-2; D not certain. The CDR3 extends over 13 amino acids. CDR1 is SGHDN and CDR2 is FVKESK in the germline V gene. The ends were cut back, 0 bases at V and 8 bases at J, with 10 bases in the middle. The CDR3 DNA reads as TGTGCCAGCAGCCAAGATCTAAGGAGCGGCTACACCTTC. Protein sequence: CASSQDLRSGYTF.

This clone was seen just once. The chain joins TRBV19 to TRBJ2-7; D not resolved. The CDR3 extends over 14 amino acids. Trimming left V 4 bases short and J 1 base short, with 11 bases between. In germline, CDR1 is LNHDA, CDR2 SQIVND (reference sequence). The CDR3 here is CASSNYPRSYEQYF. CDR3 DNA sequence: TGTGCCAGTAGTAACTACCCCCGGTCCTACGAGCAGTACTTC.

This clone was detected once. This chain joins TRBV4-1 and TRBJ2-1, with D possibly TRBD1 on 5 matching bases. V was pared by 0 bases and J by 4 bases, with 13 bases between. CDR1 is MGHRA, CDR2 YSYEKL, per germline. There are 16 residues in the CDR3. In DNA, the CDR3 is TGCGCCAGCAGCCAAGATGGCAGTACAGGTTACAATGAGCAGTTCTTC. This gives the protein CASSQDGSTGYNEQFF.

CDR3 DNA sequence: TGTGCCAGCAGCTCTATCCTTAGGGGCCCTTACAATGAGCAGTTCTTC. Translation gives CASSSILRGPYNEQFF. The chain recombines TRBV7-2 with TRBJ2-1; D is possibly TRBD1 (5 bases). The CDR3 spans 16 residues. The V gene's germline CDR1 is SGHTA and CDR2 FQGNSA. V was trimmed by 4 bases and J by 4 bases, leaving 17 bases between them.

This clone was observed a few times. This sample includes further DNA sequences coding for the same CDR3. J is TRBJ2-7 and V is TRBV5-4; TRBD2 is a possible D gene (6 bases). V was clipped by 0 bases and J by 5 bases, with 21 bases between them. The CDR3 runs 17 residues. Germline-derived CDR1 and CDR2 are SGHNT and YYREEE (reference sequence). The CDR3 is CASSLGPRGTPRNEQYF. DNA for the CDR3: TGTGCCAGCAGCTTGGGACCTCGGGGGACGCCTAGGAACGAGCAGTACTTC.

The chain couples TRBV30 to TRBJ1-1, with TRBD1 as a possible D gene (5 bases). Germline lookup yields CDR1 GTSNPN and CDR2 SVGIG (reference sequence). This CDR3 region has 16 residues. V was clipped by 0 bases and J by 2 bases, with 16 bases between them. This chain's CDR3 is CAWSVLSSRGNTEAFF. DNA for the CDR3: TGTGCCTGGAGTGTACTTTCGTCAAGGGGTAACACTGAAGCTTTCTTT.

This sequence joins TRBV18 and TRBJ2-3; D uncertain. Germline V gene data show CDR1 as KGHSH and CDR2 as LQKENI. V lost 0 bases and J lost 6, with 13 bases in between. This CDR3 has 15 amino acids. CDR3 sequence (DNA): TGTGCCAGCTCACCACCCAGACCCCGGCGGGATACGCAGTATTTT. Protein: CASSPPRPRRDTQYF.

The V and J genes are TRBV5-1 and TRBJ2-1; D uncertain. The CDR3 loop spans 12 amino acids. V was pared by 5 bases and J by 5 bases, with 8 bases between. Germline V lookup: CDR1 SGHRS, CDR2 YFSETQ. This chain's CDR3 is CASSLTDNEQFF. The CDR3 DNA sequence: TGCGCCAGCAGTTTGACTGACAATGAGCAGTTCTTC.

The V call is TRBV20-1, the J call TRBJ1-1; D gene uncertain. In germline, CDR1 is DFQATT, CDR2 SNEGSKA (reference sequence). Between the trimmed V and J ends, which lost 3 bases and 4 bases, there was a span of 6 bases. This CDR3 region has 11 residues. CDR3: CSASSFTEAFF. CDR3 bases: TGCAGTGCTAGCAGTTTCACTGAAGCTTTCTTT.

The gene calls are TRBV5-5 and TRBJ2-5, with 9 bases that match TRBD2. V lost 2 bases and J lost 2; bases outside the gene matches: 13. From germline, CDR1 is SGHKS and CDR2 YYEKEE (reference sequence). CDR3 size: 18 residues. CDR3 DNA sequence: TGTGCCAGCAGCTTATATAGCGGGGGAACGGGGGATCAAGAGACCCAGTACTTC. Amino acid sequence: CASSLYSGGTGDQETQYF.

This clone was counted once. The chain recombines TRBV6-5 with TRBJ1-6; 8 nucleotides align to TRBD1. This CDR3 region has 14 residues. Germline values: CDR1 MNHEY, CDR2 SVGAGI. V lost 2 bases, J lost 9 bases, and 3 bases stayed unmatched. DNA for the CDR3: TGTGCCAGCAGTTACGGACAGGGCGTTTCACCCCTCCACTTT. Its translation: CASSYGQGVSPLHF.

The gene calls are TRBV6-6 and TRBJ2-4, with 9 bases fitting TRBD2. This CDR3 contains 16 residues. Germline V CDR1 and CDR2: MNHNY, SVGAGI (reference sequence). J gave up 0 bases and V 7 bases, and 7 bases lay outside the gene matches. The DNA for the CDR3 is TGTGCCAGCAAAGCGCGGGGGGGGGTAGCCAAAAACATTCAGTACTTC. Amino acids: CASKARGGVAKNIQYF.

The chain employs TRBV15 and TRBJ1-4, with no clear D. This CDR3 is 14 amino acids long. Germline assignment: CDR1 LNHNV and CDR2 YYDKDF (reference sequence). The germline V and J ends were trimmed by 7 bases and 4 bases, with 13 bases remaining between them. The CDR3 DNA is TGTGCCACCACCCTAGACGGCGATAATGAAAAACTGTTTTTT. It codes for CATTLDGDNEKLFF.

The rearrangement links TRBV19 to TRBJ1-1, with 12 bases fitting TRBD1. CDR1 and CDR2 (germline): LNHDA, SQIVND (reference sequence). Trimming at V came to 6 bases and at J to 6 bases, leaving 5 bases not matched to a gene. The CDR3 runs 14 residues. The CDR3 DNA follows: TGTGCCAGTAGCGGGGACAGGGGGCGGTCTGAAGCTTTCTTT. This translates into CASSGDRGRSEAFF.

The V gene is TRBV29-1, the J gene TRBJ2-7; tentatively, D is TRBD2 (5 bases). This CDR3 has 15 residues. CDR1 is SQVTM and CDR2 is ANQGSEA in the germline V gene. With 3 bases removed from V and 7 bases from J, the gap between germline ends came to 22 bases. The CDR3 protein is CSVEGDTGWMGEQYF. CDR3 nucleotide sequence: TGCAGCGTTGAGGGAGACACGGGCTGGATGGGGGAGCAGTACTTC.

V and J are TRBV6-5 and TRBJ2-5, with TRBD1 identical over 8 bases. The J call is in doubt because the DNA end fits TRBJ2-7 better. The CDR3 is made up of 15 amino acids. CDR1 is MNHEY, CDR2 SVGAGI, per germline. CDR3 nucleotide sequence: TGTGCCAGCAGTTACTCAAGCAGGGGGCGCAACGAGCAGTACTTC. Amino acids: CASSYSSRGRNEQYF.

The rearrangement joins TRBV5-1 to TRBJ2-5, with D possibly TRBD2 on 6 matching bases. The J call could be wrong; TRBJ2-7 is a better fit for the DNA end. Germline loops: CDR1 SGHRS, CDR2 YFSETQ. This CDR3 spans 17 amino acids. The CDR3 DNA reads TGCGCCAGCAGCTTGGCCCGGGCGGGGTCTCTATCCTACGAGCAGTACTTC. Residues: CASSLARAGSLSYEQYF.

J is TRBJ1-1 and V is TRBV5-1; unclear D gene. V was trimmed by 5 bases and J by 1 base, leaving 9 bases between them. CDR3 length: 13 amino acids. The germline V gene encodes CDR1 SGHRS and CDR2 YFSETQ. CDR3: CASRGASNTEAFF. The CDR3 bases are TGCGCCAGCAGGGGAGCGTCGAACACTGAAGCTTTCTTT.

CDR3 amino acids: CASSPRTSGRAYEQYF. DNA for the CDR3: TGTGCCAGCAGTCCCCGGACTAGCGGGAGGGCCTACGAGCAGTACTTC. This sequence joins TRBV28 and TRBJ2-7; 15 bases line up with TRBD2. CDR3 length equals 16 residues. V shed 5 bases, J shed 2 bases, and the junction held 4 bases outside the gene matches. Germline V CDR1 and CDR2: MDHEN, SYDVKM.

Concerning this clone itself: The germline gene is not matched at one end of the junction; a read error may be the cause. This chain joins TRBV7-2 and TRBJ2-1; tentatively, D is TRBD1 (6 bases). Germline lookup yields CDR1 SGHTA and CDR2 FQGNSA. The CDR3 runs to 12 residues. CDR3 in DNA: TGTGCCAGCAGCCCACGGGGCCTACACAGGGTCTTC. Encoded protein: CASSPRGLHRVF.

A single count supports this clone. The rearrangement links TRBV5-6 to TRBJ1-3; D remains ambiguous. The CDR3 extends over 14 amino acids. The germline V gene encodes CDR1 SGHDT and CDR2 YYEEEE. V was trimmed by 4 bases and J by 7 bases, leaving 15 bases between them. The CDR3 coding sequence is TGTGCCAGCAGCGCGCTAGATCCCAGTAACACCATATATTTT. It specifies CASSALDPSNTIYF.

The chain links TRBV25-1 to TRBJ1-1; TRBD1 matches 9 bases. The CDR3 is made up of 15 amino acids. The germline V gene has CDR1 MGHDK and CDR2 SYGVNS. The trim removed 5 bases at V and 3 bases at J, leaving 7 bases unmatched. As DNA, the CDR3 is TGTGCCAGCAGTAGGACAGGGGCGCTCCACACTGAAGCTTTCTTT. Translating gives CASSRTGALHTEAFF.

The CDR3 loop reads CASSSRQNYGYTF. In DNA, the CDR3 is TGCGCCAGCAGTTCCCGACAGAACTATGGCTACACCTTC. The chain recombines TRBV5-1 with TRBJ1-2, with D possibly TRBD1 on 5 matching bases. The CDR3 has 13 residues. Per the germline V gene, CDR1 is SGHRS and CDR2 is YFSETQ. Trimming removed 5 bases from V and 2 bases from J, with 10 bases in between.

The chain combines TRBV10-3 with TRBJ2-1, with 8 bases fitting TRBD2. This CDR3 spans 17 amino acids. Germline-derived CDR1 and CDR2 are ENHRY and SYGVKD. J lost 4 bases, V lost 4 bases, and 12 bases had no gene match. CDR3 nucleotide sequence: TGTGCCATCAGTGCACCCCGTTCGGGAGGGCCGTACAATGAGCAGTTCTTC. Amino acids: CAISAPRSGGPYNEQFF.

The CDR3 DNA is TGTGCCAGCAGTGATGGTGGGACAGGGGGCCAGAACACTGAAGCTTTCTTT. This codes for CASSDGGTGGQNTEAFF. This chain links TRBV14 with TRBJ1-1; 12 bases map to TRBD1. V lost 6 bases and J lost 1; bases outside the gene matches: 9. CDR1 and CDR2 from the germline V gene are SGHDN and FVKESK. The length of the CDR3 is 17 residues. Supplemented by reference TRBV14 and TRBJ1-1, the full variable domain reads EAGVTQFPSHSVIEKGQTVTLRCDPISGHDNLYWYRRVMGKEIKFLLHFVKESKQDESGMPNNRFLAERTGGTYSTLKVQPAELEDSGVYFCASSDGGTGGQNTEAFFGQGTRLTVV.

This clone was observed a single time. This chain connects TRBV30 to TRBJ1-2, with D possibly TRBD1 on 5 matching bases. Trimming removed 4 bases from V and 2 bases from J, with 20 bases in between. CDR1 and CDR2 (germline): GTSNPN, SVGIG (reference sequence). The CDR3 is made up of 16 amino acids. The CDR3 loop reads CAWMGGHVKFNYGYTF. As DNA, the CDR3 is TGTGCCTGGATGGGGGGTCATGTGAAATTCAACTATGGCTACACCTTC.

The chain uses TRBV11-3 and TRBJ2-3; 14 bases agree with TRBD2. This CDR3 spans 17 amino acids. The V segment lost 4 bases and the J segment 3 bases; nucleotides outside the gene matches: 6. The germline gives CDR1 SGHNT, CDR2 YENEEA. DNA of the CDR3: TGTGCCAGCAGCTCCGGACTAGCGGGAGGCCGAACAGATACGCAGTATTTT. Translating it yields CASSSGLAGGRTDTQYF.

This clone was seen a single time. This chain connects TRBV18 to TRBJ2-5; 8 nucleotides line up with TRBD1. Germline values: CDR1 KGHSH, CDR2 LQKENI. This CDR3 region has 15 residues. V trimming: 1 base; J trimming: 5 bases; junction bases outside the gene matches: 6. CDR3 nucleotides: TGTGCCAGCTCACCACAGAAACAGGGGGTTGAGACCCAGTACTTC. This encodes CASSPQKQGVETQYF.

CDR3 region: CASTSTGGSHIGYTF. The DNA of the CDR3 is TGTGCCAGCACCTCCACTGGCGGCAGCCATATTGGCTACACCTTC. The V and J genes are TRBV6-5 and TRBJ1-2, with D unresolved. Germline values: CDR1 MNHEY, CDR2 SVGAGI. The CDR3 loop spans 15 amino acids. The germline V and J ends were trimmed by 7 bases and 7 bases, with 22 bases remaining between them.

The chain employs TRBV6-5 and TRBJ2-7; TRBD1 matches 9 bases. With 8 bases clipped from V and 3 bases from J, the junction kept 11 bases outside the gene matches. The CDR3 totals 15 residues. Germline V gene lookup returns CDR1 MNHEY and CDR2 SVGAGI. CDR3 region: CASWESGTGSYEQYF. DNA for the CDR3: TGTGCCAGCTGGGAGTCCGGGACAGGGAGCTACGAGCAGTACTTC.

This chain uses TRBV7-8 with TRBJ2-1; D perhaps matches TRBD1 (5 bases). The CDR3 sequence is 15 residues long. Germline CDR1 reads SGHVS; CDR2 reads FQNEAQ. Trimming removed 7 bases from V and 6 bases from J, with 19 bases in between. CDR3 residues: CASTTRAFLTNEQFF. The CDR3 nucleotides are TGTGCCAGCACCACCAGGGCCTTTCTTACCAATGAGCAGTTCTTC.